Following are 27 T cell receptor beta chains from one sample sequenced in a study of blood T cell repertoires in COVID-19. TCRdb's table, derived via immunoSEQ multiplex PCR, lists solely in-frame clones and lacks some. Of roughly 220,000 clones in the sample, about 85% were seen once. The sequenced material came from peripheral blood. These receptors all come from a man aged 50-60 years who had recovered from COVID-19.

V gene TRBV6-6 combines with J gene TRBJ1-2, with D maybe TRBD1 (5 bases). The CDR3 runs 15 residues. V was cut by 0 bases and J by 3 bases, with 11 bases left in between. CDR1 MNHNY and CDR2 SVGAGI come from the germline V gene (reference sequence). The CDR3 region has the DNA TGTGCCAGCAGTTACTCGATTTCGGGGGACTATGGCTACACCTTC. It encodes CASSYSISGDYGYTF.

The rearrangement joins TRBV28 to TRBJ2-2; 7 nucleotides align to TRBD1. Germline assignment: CDR1 MDHEN and CDR2 SYDVKM. Losses at the gene ends were 3 bases for V and 6 bases for J; bases not matched to a gene: 4. The CDR3 runs 14 residues. The CDR3 DNA is TGTGCCAGCAGTTTCCTCGGACAGGCCGGGGAGCTGTTTTTT. Protein: CASSFLGQAGELFF. Variable domain in full (rest from reference TRBV28 and TRBJ2-2): DVKVTQSSRYLVKRTGEKVFLECVQDMDHENMFWYRQDPGLGLRLIYFSYDVKMKEKGDIPEGYSVSREKKERFSLILESASTNQTSMYLCASSFLGQAGELFFGEGSRLTVL.

This clone has only one observation. J is TRBJ1-1 and V is TRBV19, with D possibly being TRBD1 (6 bases). Germline CDR1 LNHDA, CDR2 SQIVND (reference sequence). V dropped 3 bases and J dropped 1 base, with 12 bases sitting between them. This CDR3 is built from 15 residues. Here the CDR3 reads CASSIPGGGNTEAFF. The CDR3 DNA sequence: TGTGCCAGTAGTATCCCGGGGGGCGGGAACACTGAAGCTTTCTTT.

The chain is built from TRBV28 and TRBJ1-4; the match to TRBD1 covers 7 bases. In germline, CDR1 is MDHEN, CDR2 SYDVKM. V lost 5 bases and J lost 7; bases outside the gene matches: 13. The CDR3 runs to 16 residues. The CDR3 is CASSSPHRGRGEKLFF. The CDR3 DNA follows: TGTGCCAGCAGTAGCCCCCACAGGGGAAGGGGTGAAAAACTGTTTTTT.

This chain uses TRBV12-3 or TRBV12-4 with TRBJ2-7, with D possibly TRBD1 on 5 matching bases. The CDR3 is 12 amino acids. V was shortened by 8 bases and J by 0 bases, with 8 bases between the two germline ends. The CDR3 DNA follows: TGTGCCAGCCAGGGAAGCTCCTACGAGCAGTACTTC. Its protein is CASQGSSYEQYF.

DNA of the CDR3: TGTGCCAGCAGTTCAACCGGGACAGGGGGTTATGGCTACACCTTC. This encodes CASSSTGTGGYGYTF. The rearrangement joins TRBV27 to TRBJ1-2, with 11 bases fitting TRBD1. The CDR3 runs 15 residues. Germline CDR1 and CDR2: MNHEY and SMNVEV (reference sequence). The trim removed 4 bases at V and 5 bases at J, leaving 6 bases unmatched.

V usage is TRBV27 and J usage is TRBJ2-7; 7 nucleotides align to TRBD2. Germline trimming cut 10 bases from V and 0 bases from J; bases unmatched to any gene: 6. This CDR3 comprises 13 residues. Germline CDR1 is MNHEY and CDR2 is SMNVEV (reference sequence). Here the CDR3 reads CAIAGAPSYEQYF. In DNA, the CDR3 is TGTGCCATCGCGGGAGCGCCCTCCTACGAGCAGTACTTC.

This chain uses TRBV5-8 with TRBJ2-1; 8 nucleotides match TRBD2. CDR3 length: 17 amino acids. Germline V CDR1 and CDR2: SGHTS, YDEGEE. Trimming took 1 base from V and 6 from J; bases not matched to a gene: 12. CDR3 protein: CASSLLGSGITSNEQFF. For the CDR3, the DNA is TGTGCCAGCAGCTTGCTTGGTAGCGGGATCACTAGCAATGAGCAGTTCTTC.

The chain has TRBV3-1 (or the pseudogene TRBV3-2) and TRBJ1-4; D not resolved. This CDR3 has 14 residues. V lost 3 bases to trimming and J lost 5 bases, with 10 bases between them. Germline assignment: CDR1 LGHDT and CDR2 YNNKEL (reference sequence). The CDR3 sequence: CASSQAGGNEKLFF. The DNA of the CDR3 is TGTGCCAGCAGCCAGGCGGGAGGCAATGAAAAACTGTTTTTT.

This clone has a handful of counts. The chain links TRBV2 to TRBJ2-5, with a weak D call TRBD2 (6 bases). Between the trimmed V and J ends, which lost 10 bases and 2 bases, there was a span of 17 bases. CDR1 and CDR2 (germline): SNHLY, FYNNEI. This CDR3 has 14 amino acids. CDR3: CATGGEIQQETQYF. The CDR3 DNA is TGTGCCACCGGAGGGGAGATTCAACAAGAGACCCAGTACTTC.

The chain employs TRBV2 and TRBJ1-2; the match to TRBD1 covers 7 bases. CDR3 length: 15 residues. Germline V gene lookup returns CDR1 SNHLY and CDR2 FYNNEI. V shed 6 bases, J shed 7 bases, and the junction held 14 bases outside the gene matches. The CDR3 coding sequence is TGTGCCAGCAGCGAGAACAGGGGTTCGGAAGGTGGCTACACCTTC. This gives the protein CASSENRGSEGGYTF. The whole variable domain, filled in from reference TRBV2 and TRBJ1-2, reads EPEVTQTPSHQVTQMGQEVILRCVPISNHLYFYWYRQILGQKVEFLVSFYNNEISEKSEIFDDQFSVERPDGSNFTLKIRSTKLEDSAMYFCASSENRGSEGGYTFGSGTRLTVV.

The genes are TRBV2 and TRBJ1-1; D might be TRBD1 (6 bases). The germline CDR1 and CDR2 sequences are SNHLY and FYNNEI. The CDR3 runs 14 residues. V lost 6 bases and J lost 3, with 14 bases in between. Written as DNA, the CDR3 is TGTGCCAGCAGGCCGGCAGGGGCCTACACTGAAGCTTTCTTT. It codes for CASRPAGAYTEAFF. Full variable domain (rest looked up from reference TRBV2 and TRBJ1-1): EPEVTQTPSHQVTQMGQEVILRCVPISNHLYFYWYRQILGQKVEFLVSFYNNEISEKSEIFDDQFSVERPDGSNFTLKIRSTKLEDSAMYFCASRPAGAYTEAFFGQGTRLTVV.

The chain couples TRBV5-4 to TRBJ2-7; D is perhaps TRBD1 (6 bases). Germline V lookup: CDR1 SGHNT, CDR2 YYREEE (reference sequence). The CDR3 is 16 amino acids. V lost 0 bases and J lost 4, with 17 bases in between. CDR3 DNA sequence: TGTGCCAGCAGCTTGGAAGGGGGTAGTGGCTGGTACGAGCAGTACTTC. Translated: CASSLEGGSGWYEQYF.

The chain has TRBV27 and TRBJ2-6; TRBD2 aligns across 9 bases. Trimming cost V 6 bases and J 0 bases; bases outside gene matches: 3. CDR1 MNHEY and CDR2 SMNVEV come from the germline V gene (reference sequence). The CDR3 runs to 16 residues. The CDR3 sequence: CASRLAGPSGANVLTF. CDR3 bases: TGTGCCAGCAGGCTAGCGGGACCCTCTGGGGCCAACGTCCTGACTTTC.

This clone was recorded once. The chain is built from TRBV15 and TRBJ2-7; D remains ambiguous. The CDR3 is made up of 14 amino acids. Per the germline V gene, CDR1 is LNHNV and CDR2 is YYDKDF (reference sequence). Trimming took 0 bases from V and 4 from J, leaving 10 bases between them. Here the CDR3 reads CATSRDSLDYEQYF. As DNA, the CDR3 is TGTGCCACCAGCAGAGATAGTTTAGATTACGAGCAGTACTTC. Using reference TRBV15 and TRBJ2-7 for the parts outside the CDR3, the full variable domain is DAMVIQNPRYQVTQFGKPVTLSCSQTLNHNVMYWYQQKSSQAPKLLFHYYDKDFNNEADTPDNFQSRRPNTSFCFLDIRSPGLGDTAMYLCATSRDSLDYEQYFGPGTRLTVT.

This clone was picked up one time. The rearrangement uses TRBV19 and TRBJ2-4; D is perhaps TRBD2 (6 bases). Per the germline V gene, CDR1 is LNHDA and CDR2 is SQIVND (reference sequence). The CDR3 has 14 amino acids. V lost 4 bases and J lost 4, with 11 bases in between. The CDR3 coding sequence is TGTGCCAGTAGTAACAGTGGGGGGAAAAACATTCAGTACTTC. It yields the protein CASSNSGGKNIQYF.

The chain is built from TRBV10-2 and TRBJ1-1, with TRBD1 matching over 7 bases. The CDR3 covers 15 residues. V shed 6 bases and J 4 bases; nucleotides not matched to a gene: 11. Germline CDR1 is WSHSY and CDR2 is SAAADI. DNA of the CDR3: TGCGCCAGCAGAACACAGGGGTGGGGATCCACTGAAGCTTTCTTT. It codes for CASRTQGWGSTEAFF.

The J gene is TRBJ2-1, the V gene TRBV7-9; 9 nucleotides agree with TRBD2. J gave up 7 bases and V 5 bases, and 9 bases lay outside the gene matches. The CDR3 is 15 residues long. CDR1 SEHNR and CDR2 FQNEAQ come from the germline V gene (reference sequence). The CDR3 loop is CASSRISGSNNEQFF. In nucleotides, the CDR3 is TGTGCCAGCAGCCGGATTAGCGGGAGTAATAATGAGCAGTTCTTC.

The chain is built from TRBV7-9 and TRBJ1-3, with 8 bases matching TRBD1. This CDR3 spans 15 amino acids. The V gene end was trimmed by 4 bases and the J gene end by 3 bases; junction bases not matched to a gene: 5. CDR1 is SEHNR, CDR2 FQNEAQ, per germline (reference sequence). For the CDR3, the DNA is TGTGCCAGCAGCTCCGGGACAGGCATTGGAAACACCATATATTTT. Protein sequence: CASSSGTGIGNTIYF. The whole variable domain, remainder taken from reference TRBV7-9 and TRBJ1-3, is DTGVSQNPRHKITKRGQNVTFRCDPISEHNRLYWYRQTLGQGPEFLTYFQNEAQLEKSRLLSDRFSAERPKGSFSTLEIQRTEQGDSAMYLCASSSGTGIGNTIYFGEGSWLTVV.

The chain has TRBV7-9 and TRBJ2-1; D uncertain. Germline V gene lookup returns CDR1 SEHNR and CDR2 FQNEAQ (reference sequence). The ends were cut back, 1 base at V and 6 bases at J, with 10 bases in the middle. The CDR3 runs 14 residues. The CDR3 bases are TGTGCCAGCAGCTTAGTGAGAAGCCCCAATGAGCAGTTCTTC. Translation: CASSLVRSPNEQFF.

The V call is TRBV9, the J call TRBJ2-5; the match to TRBD2 covers 13 bases. The length of the CDR3 is 15 residues. J gave up 5 bases and V 0 bases, and 1 base lay outside the gene matches. Per the germline V gene, CDR1 is SGDLS and CDR2 is YYNGEE. The CDR3 is CASSVATSGRETQYF. The CDR3 region has the DNA TGTGCCAGCAGCGTAGCGACTAGCGGGAGGGAGACCCAGTACTTC.

This rearrangement joins TRBV21-1 to TRBJ2-1; the DNA was not used to check the table's D call, TRBD1. TRBV21-1 is a documented pseudogene. This CDR3 spans 13 amino acids. In DNA form, the CDR3 reads TGTGCCAGCAGCAAAGTGGGCACCAATGAGCAGTTCTTC. Its protein is CASSKVGTNEQFF.

V and J are TRBV5-1 and TRBJ2-2; 8 positions agree with TRBD2. The germline V gene has CDR1 SGHRS and CDR2 YFSETQ. This CDR3 contains 16 residues. V gave up 5 bases and J gave up 7 bases; unmatched junction bases: 13. CDR3 bases: TGCGCCAGCAGTCCCCCCTCCGGGAGGGCCAACGGGGAGCTGTTTTTT. It specifies CASSPPSGRANGELFF.

This clone occurred once. The chain employs TRBV5-1 and TRBJ2-5; maybe TRBD1 (6 bases). Germline values: CDR1 SGHRS, CDR2 YFSETQ. The CDR3 has 14 residues. V was pared by 4 bases and J by 2 bases, with 12 bases between. The CDR3 protein is CASSLGQRQETQYF. The CDR3 coding sequence is TGCGCCAGCAGCCTAGGACAGAGACAAGAGACCCAGTACTTC.

V and J are TRBV2 and TRBJ1-2; a possible D gene is TRBD1 (5 bases). Between the trimmed V and J ends, which lost 8 bases and 8 bases, there was a span of 24 bases. The CDR3 length is 15 residues. Germline CDR1 and CDR2: SNHLY and FYNNEI. The CDR3 sequence is CASGFWASPKGGYTF. The CDR3 DNA follows: TGTGCCAGCGGCTTTTGGGCCTCACCTAAGGGGGGCTACACCTTC.

There are many counts of this clone. The rearrangement uses TRBV19 and TRBJ1-5, with 7 bases lining up with TRBD1. This CDR3 region has 15 residues. CDR1 is LNHDA, CDR2 SQIVND, per germline (reference sequence). V trimming: 1 base; J trimming: 7 bases; junction bases outside the gene matches: 7. CDR3 in amino acids: CASSIAKGAQQPQHF. In nucleotides, the CDR3 is TGTGCCAGTAGTATAGCGAAGGGGGCCCAACAGCCCCAGCATTTT.

The gene calls are TRBV28 and TRBJ2-2, with 7 bases aligning to TRBD2. The CDR3 consists of 18 residues. V shed 2 bases, J shed 4 bases, and the junction held 13 bases outside the gene matches. The germline CDR1 and CDR2 sequences are MDHEN and SYDVKM. The CDR3 loop reads CASSLDAAGDRPTGELFF. The CDR3 DNA reads as TGTGCCAGCAGTTTAGATGCGGCGGGAGACCGCCCCACCGGGGAGCTGTTTTTT.